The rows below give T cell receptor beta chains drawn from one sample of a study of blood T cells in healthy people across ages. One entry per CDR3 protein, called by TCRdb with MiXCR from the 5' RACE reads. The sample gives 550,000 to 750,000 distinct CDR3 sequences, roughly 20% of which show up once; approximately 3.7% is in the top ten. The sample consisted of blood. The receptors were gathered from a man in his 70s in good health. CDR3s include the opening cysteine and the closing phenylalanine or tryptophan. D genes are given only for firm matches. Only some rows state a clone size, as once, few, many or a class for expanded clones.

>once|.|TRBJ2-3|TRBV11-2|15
TGTGCCAGCAGCTTAGGGTCGCGGTCGGGCGGTACGCAGTATTTT
CASSLGSRSGGTQYF
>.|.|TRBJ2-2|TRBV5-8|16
TGTGCCAGCAGCTTGTTCGGGGGCCCGAACACCGGGGAGCTGTTTTTT
CASSLFGGPNTGELFF
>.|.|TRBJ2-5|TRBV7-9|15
TGTGCCAGCAGCTCCACAAGCAGGGCGGGGGAGACCCAGTACTTC
CASSSTSRAGETQYF
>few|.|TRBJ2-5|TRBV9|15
TGTGCCAGCAGCGTAAATCCTGACACCCAAGAGACCCAGTACTTC
CASSVNPDTQETQYF
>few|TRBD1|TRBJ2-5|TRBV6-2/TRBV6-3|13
TGTGCCAGCCACGGACAGGGGGTGGAGACCCAGTACTTC
CASHGQGVETQYF
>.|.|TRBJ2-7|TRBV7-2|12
TGTGCCAGCAGCTTAGGCAGGGCCGAGCAGTACTTC
CASSLGRAEQYF
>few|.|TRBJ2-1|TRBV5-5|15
TGTGCCAGCAGCTTGGATAGTGGAGGGGACAATGAGCAGTTCTTC
CASSLDSGGDNEQFF
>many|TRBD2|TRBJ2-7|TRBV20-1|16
TGCAGTGCTAGAGTTCCCGGACTAGTAACGAGGTACGAGCAGTACTTC
CSARVPGLVTRYEQYF
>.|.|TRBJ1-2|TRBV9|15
TGTGCCAGCAGCGCTTCGCGGGGGCCAGACTATGGCTACACCTTC
CASSASRGPDYGYTF
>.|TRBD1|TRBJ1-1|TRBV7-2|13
TGTGCCAGCAGCTTAAGACAGGGCTTTGAAGCTTTCTTT
CASSLRQGFEAFF
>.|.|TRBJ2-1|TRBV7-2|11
TGTGCCAGCAACCTTATAAATGAGCAGTTCTTC
CASNLINEQFF
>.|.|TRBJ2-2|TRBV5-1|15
TGCGCCAGCAGCTTGACCGGGTGGGGCACCGGGGAGCTGTTTTTT
CASSLTGWGTGELFF
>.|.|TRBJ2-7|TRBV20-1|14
TGCAGTGCTAGAGATATGGCGGCCTCCTACGAGCAGTACTTC
CSARDMAASYEQYF
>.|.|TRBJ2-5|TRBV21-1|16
TGTGCCAGCAGCAAAGTAACGACAAAACCCCAAGAGACCCAGTACTTC
CASSKVTTKPQETQYF
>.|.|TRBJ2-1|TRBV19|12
TGTGTCAGTAGAGGCGGCTACAATGAGCAGTTCTTC
CVSRGGYNEQFF
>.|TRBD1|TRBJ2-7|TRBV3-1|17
TGTGCCAGCAGCCCACAAGTTTCCAGGGGGATCTCCTACGAGCAGTACTTC
CASSPQVSRGISYEQYF
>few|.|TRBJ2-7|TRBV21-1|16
TGTGCCAGCAGCCCCCGGACTAGCGGGACTCCCTACGAGCAGTACTTC
CASSPRTSGTPYEQYF
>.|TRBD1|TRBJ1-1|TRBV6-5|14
TGTGCCAGCAGTTTCGGACAGGGCGGTACTGAAGCTTTCTTT
CASSFGQGGTEAFF
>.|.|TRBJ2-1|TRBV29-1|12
TGCAGCGTTGATTATATAGGAGATGAGCAGCTCTTC
CSVDYIGDEQLF
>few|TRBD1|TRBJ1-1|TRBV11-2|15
TGTGCCAGCAGCTTAGCAGGGACAGGGAACACTGAAGCTTTCTTT
CASSLAGTGNTEAFF
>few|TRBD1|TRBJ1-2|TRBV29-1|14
TGCAGCGCCCCGGGCCCACAGGGGGCATCGGGCTACACCTTC
CSAPGPQGASGYTF
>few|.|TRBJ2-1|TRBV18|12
TGTGCCAGCTCCTCAACGACCCAGAAGCAGTTCTTC
CASSSTTQKQFF
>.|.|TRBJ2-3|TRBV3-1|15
TGTGCCAGCAGCTCCCTGGGACTGAGCACAGATACGCAGTATTTT
CASSSLGLSTDTQYF
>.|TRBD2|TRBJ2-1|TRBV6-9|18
TGTGCCAGCAGTTATGGGACTAGCGGAAGTGGATCCTACAATGAGCAGTTCTTC
CASSYGTSGSGSYNEQFF
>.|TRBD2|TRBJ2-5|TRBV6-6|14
TGTGCCAGCAGCCAGGATCACGGGGGGGAGACCCAGTACTTC
CASSQDHGGETQYF
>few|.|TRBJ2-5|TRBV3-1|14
TGTGCCAGCAGCCTCCGGACTCAGCAAGAGACCCAGTACTTC
CASSLRTQQETQYF
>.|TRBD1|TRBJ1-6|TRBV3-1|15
TGTGCCAGCAGCCTAGGGACAGTAGTTAATTCACCCCTCCACTTT
CASSLGTVVNSPLHF
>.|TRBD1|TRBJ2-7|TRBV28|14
TGTGCCAGCAGTTTCCGGGACAGGGGTCCCGAGCAGTACTTC
CASSFRDRGPEQYF
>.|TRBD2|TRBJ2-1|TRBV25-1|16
TGTGCCACCAGTGGGGGACTAGTGACCTTCCTTGGTGAGCAGTTCTTC
CATSGGLVTFLGEQFF
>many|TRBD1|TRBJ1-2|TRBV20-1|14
TGCAGTGCAACCGGGACAGGGGATAACTATGGCTACACCTTC
CSATGTGDNYGYTF
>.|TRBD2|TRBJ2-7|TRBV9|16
TGTGCCAGCAGCGTAGTCGGGGGGGTTAGCCTCTACGAGCAGTACTTC
CASSVVGGVSLYEQYF
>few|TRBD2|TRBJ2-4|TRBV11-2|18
TGTGCCAGCAGCTCCGGGACTAGCGGTCAACTAGCCAAAAACATTCAGTACTTC
CASSSGTSGQLAKNIQYF
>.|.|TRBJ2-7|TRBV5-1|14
TGCGCCAGCAGCTTGGGTATACCATCCTACGAGCAGTACTTC
CASSLGIPSYEQYF
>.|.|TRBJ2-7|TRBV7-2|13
TGTGCCAGCAGCTTGGGTATAGCCTACGAGCAGTACTTC
CASSLGIAYEQYF
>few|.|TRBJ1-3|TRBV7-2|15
TGTGCCAGCAGCTATCCCGGGACGGGGGGAAACACCATATATTTT
CASSYPGTGGNTIYF
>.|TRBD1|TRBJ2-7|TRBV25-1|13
TGTGCCAGCCGACAGGGGGCGAGGTACGAGCAGTACTTC
CASRQGARYEQYF
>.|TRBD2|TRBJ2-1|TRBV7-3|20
TGTGCCAGCAGCCCAACAGGGACTAGCGGGAGGGCGAGCTCCTACAATGAGCAGTTCTTC
CASSPTGTSGRASSYNEQFF
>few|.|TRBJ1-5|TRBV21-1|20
TGTGCCAGCAGCCCAAAGCCGAATAACAGGGACGGAACTAATAATCAGCCCCAGCATTTT
CASSPKPNNRDGTNNQPQHF
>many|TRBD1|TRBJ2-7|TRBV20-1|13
TGCAGTGCTAGATCTAGGGGGCCGATCGAGCAGTACTTC
CSARSRGPIEQYF
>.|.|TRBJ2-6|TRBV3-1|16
TGTGCCAGCAGCCGAAGGACAGGCCAAACTGTGGAGGGGGTGACTTTC
CASSRRTGQTVEGVTF
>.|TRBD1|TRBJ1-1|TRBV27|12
TGTGCCAGCTGGAACCGGGACAGTGGAGCTTTCTTT
CASWNRDSGAFF
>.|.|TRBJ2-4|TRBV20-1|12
TGCAGTGCTATCCCAGATTACGGCATTCAGTACTTC
CSAIPDYGIQYF
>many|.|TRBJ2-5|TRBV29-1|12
TGCAGCGTATCACAGTTACAAGAGACCCAGTACTTC
CSVSQLQETQYF
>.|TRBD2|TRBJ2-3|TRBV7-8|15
TGTGCCAGCGAGGAACTAGCGGGAATTTCGGATACGCAGTATTTT
CASEELAGISDTQYF
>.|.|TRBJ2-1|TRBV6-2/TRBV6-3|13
TGTGCCAGCAGCCAGCGGAGACCTCAGGAGCAGTTCTTC
CASSQRRPQEQFF
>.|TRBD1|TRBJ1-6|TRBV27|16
TGTGCCAGCAGTTCCCGGATCCAGGGGGCCAATTCACCCCTCCACTTT
CASSSRIQGANSPLHF
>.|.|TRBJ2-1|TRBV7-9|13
TGTGCCAGCAAACAGACCGAATACAATGAGCAGTTCTTC
CASKQTEYNEQFF
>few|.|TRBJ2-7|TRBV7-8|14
TGTGCCAGCAGCTTAGAAGACAGACCCTACGAGCAGTACTTC
CASSLEDRPYEQYF
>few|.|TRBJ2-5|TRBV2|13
TGTGCCAGCAGGCAAGGGATTGAAGAGACCCAGTACTTC
CASRQGIEETQYF
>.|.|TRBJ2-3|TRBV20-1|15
TGCAGTGCTAGTGGGGACCCCCATAGCACAGATACGCAGTATTTT
CSASGDPHSTDTQYF
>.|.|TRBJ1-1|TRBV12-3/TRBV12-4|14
TGTGCCAGCAGTAAGGACCCTGTGGACACTGAAGCTTTCTTT
CASSKDPVDTEAFF
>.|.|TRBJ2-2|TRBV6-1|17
TGTGCCAGCAGCCTAAATCGACAGGAGCCACGCACCGGGGAGCTGTTTTTT
CASSLNRQEPRTGELFF
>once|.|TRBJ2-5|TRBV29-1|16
TGCAGCGTGACAGGGCGGGGTCAAACTGGTTCAGAGACCCAGTACTTC
CSVTGRGQTGSETQYF
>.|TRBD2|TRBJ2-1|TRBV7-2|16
TGTGCCAGCAGCTCGCGGGGGAGGGCCGTCTACAATGAGCAGTTCTTC
CASSSRGRAVYNEQFF